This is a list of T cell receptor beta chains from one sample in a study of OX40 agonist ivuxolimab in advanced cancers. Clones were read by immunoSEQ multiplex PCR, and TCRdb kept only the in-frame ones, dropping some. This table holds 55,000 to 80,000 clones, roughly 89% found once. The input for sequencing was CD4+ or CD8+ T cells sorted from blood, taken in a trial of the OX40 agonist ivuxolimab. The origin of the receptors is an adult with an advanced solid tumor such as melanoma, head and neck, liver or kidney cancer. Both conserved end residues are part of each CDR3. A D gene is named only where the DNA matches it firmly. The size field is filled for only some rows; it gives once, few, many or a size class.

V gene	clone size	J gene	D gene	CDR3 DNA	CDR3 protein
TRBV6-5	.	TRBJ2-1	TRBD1	TGTGCCAGCAGAGTGGGACAGGGGAACTACAATGAGCAGTTCTTC	CASRVGQGNYNEQFF
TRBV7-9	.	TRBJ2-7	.	TGTGCCAGCAGCTCCCCGGGGTTGGTCAACGAGCAGTACTTC	CASSSPGLVNEQYF
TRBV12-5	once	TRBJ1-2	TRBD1	TGTGCTAGTGGTTTCGGACAGGATGGCTACACCTTC	CASGFGQDGYTF
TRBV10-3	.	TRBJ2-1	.	TGTGCCATCAGTGAATTAGCGGACTCCTACAATGAGCAGTTCTTC	CAISELADSYNEQFF
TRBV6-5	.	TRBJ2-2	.	TGTGCCAGCAGGGGGCAGGACACCGGGGAGCTGTTTTTT	CASRGQDTGELFF
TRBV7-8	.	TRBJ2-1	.	TGTGCCAGCAGCTTAGCGGGGGGCCGCTACAATGAGCAGTTCTTC	CASSLAGGRYNEQFF
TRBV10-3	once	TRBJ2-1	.	TGTGCCATCAGTGGGGACGCCTACAATGAGCAGTTCTTC	CAISGDAYNEQFF
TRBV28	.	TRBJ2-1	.	TGTGCCAGCAGTTTTGCCACTAGCTTAAATGAGCAGTTCTTC	CASSFATSLNEQFF
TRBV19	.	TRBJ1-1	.	TGTGCCAGTAGGATGGGGCGCGGGAACACTGAAGCTTTCTTT	CASRMGRGNTEAFF
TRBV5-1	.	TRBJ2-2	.	TGCGCCAGCAGCTTACTCGGGGACACCGGGGAGCTGTTTTTT	CASSLLGDTGELFF
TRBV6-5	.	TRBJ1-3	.	TGTGCCAGCAGGACCGGGGCGGACACCATATATTTT	CASRTGADTIYF
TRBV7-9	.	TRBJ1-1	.	TGTGCCAGCAGCTTAGCGCCTGAGGCTCCTGAAGCTTTCTTT	CASSLAPEAPEAFF
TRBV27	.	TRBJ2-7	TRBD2	TGTGCCAGCAGTCCATCGCCGGGACTAGCGGGATACGAGCAGTACTTC	CASSPSPGLAGYEQYF
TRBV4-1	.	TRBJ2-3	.	TGCGCCAGCAGCCAAGATCTAACGGCAGTGACAACAGATACGCAGTATTTT	CASSQDLTAVTTDTQYF
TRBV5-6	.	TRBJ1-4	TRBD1	TGTGCCAGCAGCAGCCGGGACAGGGGTGAAAAACTGTTTTTT	CASSSRDRGEKLFF
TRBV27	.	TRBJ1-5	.	TGTGCCAGCAGTTTACCTGGGTCCAGGGGCAATCAGCCCCAGCATTTT	CASSLPGSRGNQPQHF
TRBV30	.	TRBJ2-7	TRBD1	TGTGCCTGGAGTGCGGGACAGGGAACCTACGAGCAGTACTTC	CAWSAGQGTYEQYF
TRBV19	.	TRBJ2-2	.	TGTGCCAGTAGTGGGCCAGCGAACACCGGGGAGCTGTTTTTT	CASSGPANTGELFF
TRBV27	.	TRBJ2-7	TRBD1	TGTGCCAGCAGTTTAGGGCAGGGGGTAACATGGGAGCAGTACTTC	CASSLGQGVTWEQYF
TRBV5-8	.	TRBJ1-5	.	TGTGCCAGCAGCGCCAATCAGCCCCAGCATTTT	CASSANQPQHF
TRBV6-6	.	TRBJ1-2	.	TGTGCCAGCAGTCCCACAGTTGGCTATGGCTACACCTTC	CASSPTVGYGYTF
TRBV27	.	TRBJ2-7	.	TGTGCCAGCAGTCCCAATCTGGTCGAGCAGTACTTC	CASSPNLVEQYF
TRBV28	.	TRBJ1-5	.	TGTGCCAGCAGTTTATCGAAAAATCAGCCCCAGCATTTT	CASSLSKNQPQHF
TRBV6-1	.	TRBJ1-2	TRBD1	TGTGCCAGCCGACAGGGTCCTAACTATGGCTACACCTTC	CASRQGPNYGYTF